Listed here are 6 T cell receptor beta chains from one sample, sequenced in a study of T cells in Graves' hyperthyroidism and ophthalmopathy. Researchers amplified the TCR beta CDR3 regions from RNA transcripts. The primer set for the first-round RT-PCR of the TCR CDR3 was HTBI. One entry per CDR3 protein, called by TCRdb with MiXCR from the multiplex PCR reads. Found here are approximately 690,000 distinct CDR3 sequences, 14% of them singletons; the top ten hold approximately 12%. Sequencing was performed on blood. These receptors came from a woman aged 50 to 60 with Graves' ophthalmopathy.

Concerning this clonotype itself: The junction does not match germline at one end; this may be a read error. This chain connects TRBV2 to TRBJ1-3, with D unresolved. CDR3 size: 13 residues. Germline V gene sequence: CDR1 SNHLY, CDR2 FYNNEI. This chain's CDR3 is CVSIGISGNTIYF. The CDR3 nucleotides read TGTGTCAGCATTGGGATCTCTGGAAACACCATATATTTT. Supplemented by reference TRBV2 and TRBJ1-3, the full variable domain reads EPEVTQTPSHQVTQMGQEVILRCVPISNHLYFYWYRQILGQKVEFLVSFYNNEISEKSEIFDDQFSVERPDGSNFTLKIRSTKLEDSAMYFCVSIGISGNTIYFGEGSWLTVV.

Many counts were recorded for this clonotype. The DNA for the CDR3 is TGTGCCAGCAGCTTAAATCTAGCGGAGACCCAGTACTTC. As protein: CASSLNLAETQYF. The chain combines TRBV7-2 with TRBJ2-5; TRBD2 is a possible D gene (6 bases). This CDR3 has 13 amino acids. CDR1 is SGHTA, CDR2 FQGNSA, per germline. V shed 2 bases and J shed 5 bases, with 9 bases lying between them. Together with reference TRBV7-2 and TRBJ2-5, the CDR3 gives the full variable domain: GAGVSQSPSNKVTEKGKDVELRCDPISGHTALYWYRQSLGQGLEFLIYFQGNSAPDKSGLPSDRFSAERTGGSVSTLTIQRTQQEDSAVYLCASSLNLAETQYFGPGTRLLVL.

This chain links TRBV12-5 with TRBJ2-2; maybe TRBD2 (5 bases). CDR3 length: 14 amino acids. Germline assignment: CDR1 LGHNT and CDR2 FRNRAP. The V and J ends lost 5 bases and 0 bases respectively, with 7 bases between them. The CDR3 nucleotides read TGTGCTAGTGGTACGGGATCGAACACCGGGGAGCTGTTTTTT. It codes for CASGTGSNTGELFF.

This clonotype was seen ten or more times. The J gene is TRBJ2-3, the V gene TRBV7-2, with D tentatively TRBD1 (5 bases). Trimming took off 5 bases at V and 2 bases at J, with 17 bases between the two ends. Germline V gene sequence: CDR1 SGHTA, CDR2 FQGNSA. This CDR3 has 16 residues. The CDR3 is CASSQRRGLNTDTQYF. DNA of the CDR3: TGTGCCAGCAGCCAAAGAAGGGGTCTTAACACAGATACGCAGTATTTT.

This clonotype was detected many times. The chain combines TRBV20-1 with TRBJ1-1; D remains unclear. The CDR3 sequence is 12 residues long. Germline assignment: CDR1 DFQATT and CDR2 SNEGSKA (reference sequence). The germline V and J ends were trimmed by 7 bases and 6 bases, with 15 bases remaining between them. The CDR3 loop is CSGTDGLAEAFF. The CDR3 nucleotides read TGCAGTGGGACCGACGGACTGGCTGAAGCTTTCTTT.

This clonotype was detected a few times. The chain recombines TRBV6-1 with TRBJ2-1; TRBD2 agrees at 9 bases. The germline V gene has CDR1 MNHNS and CDR2 SASEGT. J gave up 4 bases and V 4 bases, and 5 bases lay outside the gene matches. This CDR3 spans 15 amino acids. In DNA, the CDR3 is TGTGCCAGCAGTGGCCTTAGCGGGGGTTACAATGAGCAGTTCTTC. Its translation is CASSGLSGGYNEQFF.